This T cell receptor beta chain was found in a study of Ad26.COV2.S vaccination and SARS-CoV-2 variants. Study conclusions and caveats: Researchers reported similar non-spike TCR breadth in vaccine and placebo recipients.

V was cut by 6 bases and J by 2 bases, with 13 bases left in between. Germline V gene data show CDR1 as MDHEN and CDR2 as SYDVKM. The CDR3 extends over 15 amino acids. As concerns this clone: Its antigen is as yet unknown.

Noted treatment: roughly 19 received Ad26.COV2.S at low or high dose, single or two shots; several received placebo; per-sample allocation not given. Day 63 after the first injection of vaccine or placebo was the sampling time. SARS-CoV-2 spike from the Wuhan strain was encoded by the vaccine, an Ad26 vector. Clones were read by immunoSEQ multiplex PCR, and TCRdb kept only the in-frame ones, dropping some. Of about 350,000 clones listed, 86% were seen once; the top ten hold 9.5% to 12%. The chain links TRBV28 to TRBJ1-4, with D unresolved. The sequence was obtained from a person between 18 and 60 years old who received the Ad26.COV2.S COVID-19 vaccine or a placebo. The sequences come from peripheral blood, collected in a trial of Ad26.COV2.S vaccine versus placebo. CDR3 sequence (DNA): TGTGCCAGCAGCGCCCCGAAGGTGACTAATGAAAAACTGTTTTTT. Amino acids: CASSAPKVTNEKLFF.